Listed below are T cell receptor beta chains from one sample, sequenced in a study of shared clonotypes between healthy human individuals. The protocol was immunoSEQ multiplex PCR, while the TCRdb copy is restricted to in-frame clones and leaves out a portion. This sample has 400,000 or so clones; just over 95% occur once, and the top ten carry about 0.32%. Material: memory CD8+ T cells sorted from blood. These receptors all stem from a young man in good health. CDR3s include the opening cysteine and the closing phenylalanine or tryptophan. The D gene is left open where the match is weak. Clone size, where shown, is once, few, many, or a class for clones that have expanded.

CDR3 protein	CDR3 DNA	J gene	D gene	V gene	CDR3 length	clone size
CASSPTWTRGNEQFF	TGTGCCAGCAGCCCCACTTGGACTAGGGGGAATGAGCAGTTCTTC	TRBJ2-1	-	TRBV7-2	15	-
CASSLSRGRYEQYF	TGTGCCAGCAGTTTATCCAGGGGCAGGTACGAGCAGTACTTC	TRBJ2-7	-	TRBV27	14	-
CSVGEGTDTQYF	TGCAGCGTTGGGGAAGGCACAGATACGCAGTATTTT	TRBJ2-3	-	TRBV29-1	12	-
CASSLDGASGNTIYF	TGCGCCAGCAGCCTAGACGGGGCCTCTGGAAACACCATATATTTT	TRBJ1-3	-	TRBV5-1	15	-
CASSLQGSGANVLTF	TGTGCCAGCAGCTTACAGGGATCTGGGGCCAACGTCCTGACTTTC	TRBJ2-6	-	TRBV27	15	-
CAIKGAAEEKLFF	TGTGCCATCAAGGGGGCGGCCGAGGAAAAACTGTTTTTT	TRBJ1-4	TRBD1	TRBV10-3	13	-
CASSAGQSNQPQHF	TGTGCCAGCAGTGCGGGACAGAGCAATCAGCCCCAGCATTTT	TRBJ1-5	TRBD1	TRBV6-1	14	-
CATSRVGAGEGNEQFF	TGTGCCACCAGCAGAGTGGGAGCGGGAGAAGGGAATGAGCAGTTCTTC	TRBJ2-1	TRBD2	TRBV15	16	-
CASRSDGGYGYTF	TGTGCCAGCAGGTCGGACGGGGGGTATGGCTACACCTTC	TRBJ1-2	-	TRBV7-9	13	-
CASSLTSAQYF	TGTGCCAGCAGCTTAACATCCGCGCAGTATTTT	TRBJ2-3	-	TRBV7-9	11	-
CASSFTGQAKGYTF	TGTGCCAGCAGTTTTACCGGACAGGCGAAGGGCTACACCTTC	TRBJ1-2	TRBD1	TRBV28	14	once